The 26 T cell receptor beta chains reported below all come from one sample, sequenced in a study of blood T cell repertoires in COVID-19. The data were produced by immunoSEQ multiplex PCR, yet TCRdb's version contains in-frame clones alone and is incomplete. Among fewer than 250,000 clones listed, 80% were seen once. The sequenced material came from peripheral blood. These receptors all stem from a man in his 60s with acute or convalescent COVID-19.

This chain joins TRBV6-5 and TRBJ1-1; possible D gene TRBD1, 6 bases. V lost 10 bases and J 2 bases, leaving 17 bases between the germline ends. The CDR3 sequence is 14 residues long. Germline V lookup: CDR1 MNHEY, CDR2 SVGAGI. For the CDR3, the DNA is TGTGCCACCCACCTTTATGGGACAAACACTGAAGCTTTCTTT. Translating it yields CATHLYGTNTEAFF.

Of note for this clone: This specimen includes other DNA sequences encoding the same CDR3. CDR3 loop: CAWSGGSNQPQHF. CDR3 sequence (DNA): TGTGCCTGGAGCGGTGGTAGCAATCAGCCCCAGCATTTT. The J gene is TRBJ1-5, the V gene TRBV30; D remains unclear. The CDR3 length is 13 residues. Germline CDR1 is GTSNPN and CDR2 is SVGIG (reference sequence). Trimming took 3 bases from V and 0 from J, leaving 6 bases between them.

The chain is built from TRBV25-1 and TRBJ1-5; D remains ambiguous. The CDR3 covers 14 residues. V shed 4 bases and J shed 7 bases, with 14 bases lying between them. Per the germline V gene, CDR1 is MGHDK and CDR2 is SYGVNS. The CDR3 coding sequence is TGTGCCAGCAGTGGTGAGGACCCGGGACAGCCCCAGCATTTT. Protein product: CASSGEDPGQPQHF.

The V and J genes are TRBV3-1 (or the pseudogene TRBV3-2) and TRBJ2-7, with D possibly being TRBD1 (5 bases). Trimming shortened V by 3 bases and J by 7 bases, and 16 bases separated the two germline ends. Germline V gene lookup returns CDR1 LGHDT and CDR2 YNNKEL (reference sequence). The length of the CDR3 is 14 residues. The CDR3 spells CASSQPGITWEQYF. The CDR3 DNA reads TGTGCCAGCAGCCAGCCAGGGATTACGTGGGAGCAGTACTTC.

The V call is TRBV5-1, the J call TRBJ1-2; the D gene is possibly TRBD1 (5 bases). The V end lost 0 bases, the J end lost 1 base, and 16 bases lay between the germline ends. The CDR3 sequence is 17 residues long. CDR1 and CDR2 (germline): SGHRS, YFSETQ. The CDR3 here is CASSLDPGYRRNYGYTF. The CDR3 region has the DNA TGCGCCAGCAGCTTGGACCCAGGCTACAGGCGTAACTATGGCTACACCTTC.

The chain uses TRBV6-2 or TRBV6-3 and TRBJ2-5; 9 nucleotides agree with TRBD2. Germline V gives CDR1 MNHEY, CDR2 SVGEGT. V shed 1 base and J 3 bases; nucleotides not matched to a gene: 9. The CDR3 runs 17 residues. CDR3 DNA sequence: TGTGCCAGCAGTTACTGGTCGGCTAGCGGGGATGAAGAGACCCAGTACTTC. Translated, it gives CASSYWSASGDEETQYF.

The V gene is TRBV3-1 (or the pseudogene TRBV3-2), the J gene TRBJ2-2, with a tentative D call TRBD2 (5 bases). The CDR3 is made up of 16 amino acids. CDR1 and CDR2 from the germline V gene are LGHDT and YNNKEL (reference sequence). The V end was cut by 1 base, the J end by 1 base, with 10 bases between. The CDR3 sequence is CASSQGIGLNTGELFF. CDR3 nucleotides: TGTGCCAGCAGCCAAGGGATAGGACTGAACACCGGGGAGCTGTTTTTT.

The rearrangement joins TRBV7-9 to TRBJ1-4, with TRBD1 matching 7 bases. Losses at the gene ends were 3 bases for V and 4 bases for J; bases not matched to a gene: 2. The germline V gene encodes CDR1 SEHNR and CDR2 FQNEAQ (reference sequence). The CDR3 runs 14 residues. This CDR3 is CASSFGDSNEKLFF. As DNA, the CDR3 is TGTGCCAGCAGCTTTGGGGACAGTAATGAAAAACTGTTTTTT.

V and J are TRBV13 and TRBJ2-7; D perhaps matches TRBD1 (5 bases). The V end lost 3 bases, the J end lost 2 bases, and 11 bases lay between the germline ends. Per germline, CDR1 PRHDT and CDR2 FYEKMQ (reference sequence). This CDR3 is built from 14 residues. CDR3 amino acids: CASSLGQRPYEQYF. The CDR3 DNA is TGTGCCAGCAGCTTGGGGCAGCGACCCTACGAGCAGTACTTC.

This CDR3 reads CASSQQGGSGNTIYF. In DNA, the CDR3 is TGTGCCAGCAGCCAACAGGGAGGGTCTGGAAACACCATATATTTT. The chain has TRBV7-8 and TRBJ1-3; D may be TRBD1 (6 bases). The V end lost 5 bases, the J end lost 1 base, and 12 bases lay between the germline ends. The CDR3 is 15 residues long. Germline lookup yields CDR1 SGHVS and CDR2 FQNEAQ.

Written as DNA, the CDR3 is TGTGCCAGCAGCTTAGCCCCGGGGGGGCTTAACTATGGCTACACCTTC. It codes for CASSLAPGGLNYGYTF. This sequence joins TRBV7-2 and TRBJ1-2; D perhaps matches TRBD1 (6 bases). The germline V gene encodes CDR1 SGHTA and CDR2 FQGNSA. CDR3 length: 16 amino acids. Trimming cost V 0 bases and J 1 base, with 12 bases left between them.

The rearrangement links TRBV6-5 to TRBJ2-7; 11 positions agree with TRBD2. Germline-derived CDR1 and CDR2 are MNHEY and SVGAGI. The junction had 8 bases not matched to a gene; V was cut back by 6 bases and J by 4 bases. This CDR3 region has 15 residues. The CDR3 sequence: CASRHTLAGGYEQYF. CDR3 sequence (DNA): TGTGCCAGCAGGCATACCCTAGCGGGGGGATACGAGCAGTACTTC.

The chain combines TRBV7-2 with TRBJ1-5; D is uncertain. This CDR3 region has 13 residues. CDR1 and CDR2 from the germline V gene are SGHTA and FQGNSA. V was pared by 3 bases and J by 2 bases, with 5 bases between. The CDR3 DNA reads TGTGCCAGCAGCTTGAGGGGCAATCAGCCCCAGCATTTT. Protein sequence: CASSLRGNQPQHF.

This clone was found once. The J gene is TRBJ1-2, the V gene TRBV18; 12 bases match TRBD1. From germline, CDR1 is KGHSH and CDR2 LQKENI. CDR3 size: 19 residues. The V and J ends lost 2 bases and 8 bases, in that order; junction bases with no gene match: 18. The CDR3, as DNA: TGTGCCAGCTCACCATCCCTTTACCGGGACAGGGGGCGATTAGGAGGCTACACCTTC. Its protein product is CASSPSLYRDRGRLGGYTF.

This rearrangement joins TRBV9 to TRBJ1-5; 7 bases line up with TRBD1. The V and J ends lost 4 bases and 4 bases, in that order; junction bases with no gene match: 5. The CDR3 extends over 14 amino acids. CDR1 SGDLS and CDR2 YYNGEE come from the germline V gene. The CDR3 loop is CASSLGQENQPQHF. In nucleotides, the CDR3 is TGTGCCAGCAGCCTTGGACAGGAGAATCAGCCCCAGCATTTT. Full variable domain (outside the CDR3, taken from reference TRBV9 and TRBJ1-5): DSGVTQTPKHLITATGQRVTLRCSPRSGDLSVYWYQQSLDQGLQFLIQYYNGEERAKGNILERFSAQQFPDLHSELNLSSLELGDSALYFCASSLGQENQPQHFGDGTRLSIL.

The chain carries TRBV4-1 and TRBJ1-5; D is ambiguous. V gave up 0 bases and J gave up 3 bases, with 12 bases separating them. The CDR3 is made up of 16 amino acids. The germline V gene has CDR1 MGHRA and CDR2 YSYEKL. CDR3 bases: TGCGCCAGCAGCCAAGATCTTACAGAGATCAATCAGCCCCAGCATTTT. Translation gives CASSQDLTEINQPQHF.

The chain combines TRBV11-3 with TRBJ2-1; the match to TRBD1 covers 10 bases. The V segment lost 7 bases and the J segment 6 bases; nucleotides outside the gene matches: 6. This CDR3 comprises 14 residues. Germline V gene sequence: CDR1 SGHNT, CDR2 YENEEA. Here the CDR3 DNA reads TGTGCCAGCAACTGGGGGACAGGGGTCAATGAGCAGTTCTTC. Encoded protein: CASNWGTGVNEQFF. Combining the CDR3 with reference TRBV11-3 and TRBJ2-1 gives the whole variable domain EAGVVQSPRYKIIEKKQPVAFWCNPISGHNTLYWYLQNLGQGPELLIRYENEEAVDDSQLPKDRFSAERLKGVDSTLKIQPAELGDSAVYLCASNWGTGVNEQFFGPGTRLTVL.

The chain uses TRBV2 and TRBJ1-2; TRBD1 might be the D (6 bases). The CDR3 has 19 residues. Germline V gene sequence: CDR1 SNHLY, CDR2 FYNNEI. V gave up 0 bases and J gave up 0 bases, with 20 bases separating them. The CDR3 reads CASSEAVYRVAPSNYGYTF. The CDR3 DNA reads TGTGCCAGCAGTGAAGCAGTATACAGGGTAGCCCCCTCTAACTATGGCTACACCTTC. The full variable domain, rest sourced from reference TRBV2 and TRBJ1-2, is EPEVTQTPSHQVTQMGQEVILRCVPISNHLYFYWYRQILGQKVEFLVSFYNNEISEKSEIFDDQFSVERPDGSNFTLKIRSTKLEDSAMYFCASSEAVYRVAPSNYGYTFGSGTRLTVV.

The CDR3 region is CASSVGSVGSYNEQFF. The DNA of the CDR3 is TGTGCCAGCAGCGTAGGATCCGTCGGTTCCTACAATGAGCAGTTCTTC. The chain links TRBV9 to TRBJ2-1, with D unresolved. CDR3 length: 16 residues. The V and J ends lost 0 bases and 1 base respectively, with 11 bases between them. The germline V gene has CDR1 SGDLS and CDR2 YYNGEE.

The gene calls are TRBV5-4 and TRBJ2-5, with 13 bases aligning to TRBD2. Germline V gene data show CDR1 as SGHNT and CDR2 as YYREEE (reference sequence). Trimming took 3 bases from V and 5 from J; bases not matched to a gene: 7. The CDR3 loop spans 16 amino acids. The CDR3 region is CASSSTSGGAGETQYF. The DNA of the CDR3 is TGTGCCAGCAGCTCAACTAGCGGGGGGGCTGGGGAGACCCAGTACTTC. Drawing the rest from reference TRBV5-4 and TRBJ2-5, the complete variable domain is ETGVTQSPTHLIKTRGQQVTLRCSSQSGHNTVSWYQQALGQGPQFIFQYYREEENGRGNFPPRFSGLQFPNYSSELNVNALELDDSALYLCASSSTSGGAGETQYFGPGTRLLVL.

V gene TRBV4-1 combines with J gene TRBJ1-3, with 7 bases that match TRBD1. The ends lost 2 bases at V and 2 bases at J; junction bases unmatched: 6. The CDR3 runs to 16 residues. Germline CDR1 is MGHRA and CDR2 is YSYEKL. The CDR3 DNA is TGCGCCAGCAGCCAACCAGACAGGGACGCTGGAAACACCATATATTTT. Translation gives CASSQPDRDAGNTIYF.

This chain uses TRBV30 with TRBJ2-7; D unresolved. Between the trimmed V and J ends, which lost 2 bases and 6 bases, there was a span of 11 bases. CDR1 and CDR2 (germline): GTSNPN, SVGIG (reference sequence). The CDR3 sequence is 12 residues long. CDR3 sequence: CAWSPVILEQYF. The CDR3 bases are TGTGCCTGGAGTCCCGTAATACTCGAGCAGTACTTC.

This rearrangement joins TRBV7-2 to TRBJ2-1; 11 nucleotides agree with TRBD2. Per the germline V gene, CDR1 is SGHTA and CDR2 is FQGNSA. The CDR3 consists of 15 residues. V lost 5 bases to trimming and J lost 3 bases; unmatched junction nucleotides: 3. This CDR3 reads CASSPTSGSYNEQFF. The CDR3 coding sequence is TGTGCCAGCAGCCCTACTAGCGGGAGCTACAATGAGCAGTTCTTC.

The gene calls are TRBV6-7 and TRBJ1-3; D may be TRBD1 (6 bases). TRBV6-7 is classed as an ORF, of uncertain function. CDR3 length: 17 residues. V was trimmed by 6 bases and J by 0 bases, leaving 18 bases between them. The CDR3, as DNA: TGTGCCAGCAGAACACAGGGAGCAGGATCCTCTGGAAACACCATATATTTT. Protein sequence: CASRTQGAGSSGNTIYF.

V and J are TRBV18 and TRBJ2-5; 8 nucleotides agree with TRBD2. The V and J ends lost 6 bases and 4 bases, in that order; junction bases with no gene match: 4. CDR1 and CDR2 from the germline V gene are KGHSH and LQKENI. This CDR3 region has 13 residues. For the CDR3, the DNA is TGTGCCAGCTCTAGCGGGATGGCAGAGACCCAGTACTTC. Protein: CASSSGMAETQYF.

The count of this clone is one. V and J are TRBV5-1 and TRBJ2-7, with 10 bases that match TRBD1. CDR1 and CDR2 (germline): SGHRS, YFSETQ. The CDR3 extends over 14 amino acids. Germline trimming cut 8 bases from V and 1 base from J; bases unmatched to any gene: 6. DNA for the CDR3: TGCGCCAGGGCCGGGACAGGGGATTCCTACGAGCAGTACTTC. The encoded protein is CARAGTGDSYEQYF.